This TCR beta chain was identified during a study of T cells after yellow fever vaccination. TCRdb used MiXCR to reprocess the 5' RACE reads, holding one entry per CDR3 protein. In the table there are 20,000 to 25,000 distinct CDR3 sequences, less than 5.5% of which are singletons. Study conclusions and caveats: In FACS-sorted repertoires, abundant clonotypes from the bulk population could appear as contaminants.

The sample here was PBMCs, either bulk or a sorted T-cell subset (CD4+, CD8+, memory, or dextramer-sorted; not recorded which), taken around 45 days after the first yellow fever vaccination. The sequence derives from a man younger than 35 who received the YFV17D yellow fever vaccine.

CDR3 sequence (DNA): TGTGCCAGCAGCTTACAGGGCGCGGAGGAAAAACTGTTTTTT. Translating it yields CASSLQGAEEKLFF. The V and J genes are TRBV5-4 and TRBJ1-4, with a possible D match to TRBD1 (6 bases). The CDR3 runs 14 residues. V was pared by 2 bases and J by 8 bases, with 13 bases between. Germline CDR1 reads SGHNT; CDR2 reads YYREEE (reference sequence).